These 23 T cell receptor beta chains originate from one sample sequenced in a study of T cell responses to AZD1222 COVID-19 vaccine. Generated by immunoSEQ multiplex PCR, the TCRdb table keeps only in-frame clones and is missing some. The sample consists of under 200,000 clones, around 92% of them appearing once. This sample comprised peripheral blood, obtained on day 0 of MenACWY control vaccination. The receptor set was obtained from an adult in good health.

The chain is built from TRBV5-5 and TRBJ1-5; 12 nucleotides match TRBD1. Per germline, CDR1 SGHKS and CDR2 YYEKEE (reference sequence). The CDR3 has 15 residues. The trim removed 4 bases at V and 6 bases at J, leaving 5 bases unmatched. Written as DNA, the CDR3 is TGTGCCAGCAGCGACCGGGACAGGGGGCTTCAGCCCCAGCATTTT. This sequence encodes CASSDRDRGLQPQHF.

This chain uses TRBV20-1 with TRBJ1-5; tentative D call: TRBD1 (5 bases). Trimming removed 3 bases at V and 2 bases at J, with 11 bases between. The CDR3 has 14 residues. CDR1 is DFQATT and CDR2 is SNEGSKA in the germline V gene (reference sequence). The DNA of the CDR3 is TGCAGTGCTAGTATTGGGGGGGGCAATCAGCCCCAGCATTTT. Protein sequence: CSASIGGGNQPQHF.

This chain links TRBV15 with TRBJ2-7, with TRBD1 as a possible D gene (5 bases). Germline values: CDR1 LNHNV, CDR2 YYDKDF (reference sequence). Trimming left V 0 bases short and J 5 bases short, with 17 bases between. CDR3 length: 16 amino acids. In nucleotides, the CDR3 is TGTGCCACCAGCAGAGAAATCAACGGCAGGGTCAACGAGCAGTACTTC. Its protein is CATSREINGRVNEQYF.

The V and J genes are TRBV20-1 and TRBJ2-5, with no clear D. From germline, CDR1 is DFQATT and CDR2 SNEGSKA (reference sequence). V lost 2 bases and J 4 bases, leaving 5 bases between the germline ends. This CDR3 has 11 amino acids. CDR3 in amino acids: CSARSGETQYF. The DNA of the CDR3 is TGCAGTGCTAGATCCGGAGAGACCCAGTACTTC.

The J gene is TRBJ2-2, the V gene TRBV7-9; D perhaps matches TRBD1 (6 bases). This CDR3 spans 14 amino acids. Trimming left V 11 bases short and J 2 bases short, with 15 bases between. CDR1 SEHNR and CDR2 FQNEAQ come from the germline V gene (reference sequence). CDR3: CAGTGTINTGELFF. CDR3 in DNA: TGTGCCGGAACGGGGACAATTAACACCGGGGAGCTGTTTTTT.

This chain connects TRBV9 to TRBJ2-2, with 13 bases fitting TRBD2. CDR3 length equals 17 residues. The junction had 6 bases not matched to a gene; V was cut back by 0 bases and J by 7 bases. Germline V gene sequence: CDR1 SGDLS, CDR2 YYNGEE. The CDR3 DNA is TGTGCCAGCAGCGTAGTCGGACTAGCGGGAGCGGGCGGGGAGCTGTTTTTT. It is translated as CASSVVGLAGAGGELFF.

The chain recombines TRBV5-1 with TRBJ1-1; D possibly corresponds to TRBD1 (6 bases). Trimming pared 4 bases from V and 3 bases from J, leaving 13 bases between. CDR1 and CDR2 from the germline V gene are SGHRS and YFSETQ. The CDR3 totals 14 residues. The CDR3: CASSPYRVDTEAFF. The CDR3 coding sequence is TGCGCCAGCAGCCCTTACAGGGTAGACACTGAAGCTTTCTTT.

The rearrangement joins TRBV7-2 to TRBJ2-1; 7 bases align to TRBD2. Germline CDR1 is SGHTA and CDR2 is FQGNSA. The trim removed 5 bases at V and 7 bases at J, leaving 14 bases unmatched. The CDR3 consists of 16 residues. In nucleotides, the CDR3 is TGTGCCAGCAGCCCCCTCCGGTCTAGCGGTCAAAATGAGCAGTTCTTC. It codes for CASSPLRSSGQNEQFF.

This chain connects TRBV30 to TRBJ1-2; 7 nucleotides line up with TRBD1. The CDR3 sequence is 13 residues long. The junction had 5 bases not matched to a gene; V was cut back by 3 bases and J by 4 bases. Germline V gene sequence: CDR1 GTSNPN, CDR2 SVGIG (reference sequence). The CDR3 here is CAWSLQGSYGYTF. The CDR3 nucleotides are TGTGCCTGGAGCTTACAGGGGTCCTATGGCTACACCTTC.

V is TRBV19 and J is TRBJ2-7; the match to TRBD1 covers 7 bases. CDR1 is LNHDA, CDR2 SQIVND, per germline (reference sequence). V dropped 6 bases and J dropped 2; count of bases not matched to a gene: 7. This CDR3 spans 14 amino acids. CDR3 nucleotides: TGTGCCAGTAGCCCGGACAGGACGCCCTACGAGCAGTACTTC. Its translation: CASSPDRTPYEQYF.

This clone was recorded only once. The rearrangement joins TRBV6-5 to TRBJ1-2; D perhaps matches TRBD1 (6 bases). V was shortened by 11 bases and J by 2 bases, with 9 bases between the two germline ends. In germline, CDR1 is MNHEY, CDR2 SVGAGI. This CDR3 has 11 residues. CDR3 sequence reads: CAQGTNYGYTF. CDR3 DNA sequence: TGTGCCCAGGGGACCAACTATGGCTACACCTTC.

The chain employs TRBV9 and TRBJ1-2; the D gene is possibly TRBD1 (5 bases). Germline V gene lookup returns CDR1 SGDLS and CDR2 YYNGEE. The CDR3 totals 15 residues. V lost 1 base and J lost 2, with 12 bases in between. The CDR3 here is CASSVTVEGNYGYTF. The CDR3 DNA is TGTGCCAGCAGCGTAACCGTCGAGGGGAACTATGGCTACACCTTC.

The chain joins TRBV7-8 to TRBJ1-4; TRBD1 might be the D (6 bases). The V gene lost 4 bases and the J gene lost 7 bases, with 16 bases spanning the gap. CDR1 is SGHVS and CDR2 is FQNEAQ in the germline V gene. The CDR3 runs to 15 residues. CDR3 protein: CASSSATGWGEKLFF. As DNA, the CDR3 is TGTGCCAGCAGCTCCGCTACAGGGTGGGGTGAAAAACTGTTTTTT.

CDR3 sequence: CASSFTTSGFTDTQYF. In nucleotides, the CDR3 is TGTGCCAGCAGTTTCACGACTAGCGGTTTCACAGATACGCAGTATTTT. The chain links TRBV6-5 to TRBJ2-3, with 9 bases lining up with TRBD2. Per germline, CDR1 MNHEY and CDR2 SVGAGI. The CDR3 has 16 amino acids. V dropped 4 bases and J dropped 2; count of bases not matched to a gene: 7.

This chain joins TRBV11-2 and TRBJ2-1, with D possibly called TRBD1 or TRBD2 (5 bases each). The CDR3 covers 18 residues. Between the trimmed V and J ends, which lost 8 bases and 7 bases, there was a span of 30 bases. The germline V gene has CDR1 SGHAT and CDR2 FQNNGV. DNA of the CDR3: TGTGCCAGCTATCGGACACCCCCCGTACGGGGTTCATCGAATGAGCAGTTCTTC. Its protein is CASYRTPPVRGSSNEQFF.

The rearrangement uses TRBV3-1 (or the pseudogene TRBV3-2) and TRBJ2-5; D is undetermined. Germline lookup yields CDR1 LGHDT and CDR2 YNNKEL (reference sequence). Trimming pared 1 base from V and 5 bases from J, leaving 8 bases between. The CDR3 loop spans 13 amino acids. This chain's CDR3 is CASSQVAGETQYF. The CDR3 DNA follows: TGTGCCAGCAGCCAAGTCGCTGGGGAGACCCAGTACTTC.

As DNA, the CDR3 is TGCAGCCCTGGGGGGTCTTTTCGCCCTGGGGCCAACGTCCTGACTTTC. It yields the protein CSPGGSFRPGANVLTF. This chain uses TRBV29-1 with TRBJ2-6; perhaps TRBD2 as D (6 bases). This CDR3 has 16 amino acids. Germline lookup yields CDR1 SQVTM and CDR2 ANQGSEA. V was pared by 8 bases and J by 2 bases, with 19 bases between. The complete variable domain, with remaining parts taken from reference TRBV29-1 and TRBJ2-6, reads SAVISQKPSRDICQRGTSLTIQCQVDSQVTMMFWYRQQPGQSLTLIATANQGSEATYESGFVIDKFPISRPNLTFSTLTVSNMSPEDSSIYLCSPGGSFRPGANVLTFGAGSRLTVL.

V is TRBV11-3 and J is TRBJ1-3; D not certain. With 5 bases removed from V and 0 bases from J, the gap between germline ends came to 8 bases. From germline, CDR1 is SGHNT and CDR2 YENEEA. This CDR3 is 14 amino acids long. The CDR3 is CASSLGFSGNTIYF. The CDR3, as DNA: TGTGCCAGCAGCCTAGGTTTCTCTGGAAACACCATATATTTT.

The genes are TRBV5-1 and TRBJ2-7; D assignment may be TRBD1 or TRBD2 (5 bases each). V was trimmed by 7 bases and J by 7 bases, leaving 18 bases between them. The CDR3 length is 13 residues. Per germline, CDR1 SGHRS and CDR2 YFSETQ. CDR3 amino acids: CASAILGAREQYF. In DNA form, the CDR3 reads TGCGCCAGCGCCATACTAGGGGCGCGTGAGCAGTACTTC.

This clone was seen a single time. The CDR3 reads CASSLVKGVNSNQPQHF. As DNA, the CDR3 is TGTGCCAGCAGCTTAGTAAAGGGGGTCAATAGCAATCAGCCCCAGCATTTT. The chain combines TRBV7-9 with TRBJ1-5, with D perhaps matching TRBD1 (6 bases). The V end lost 1 base, the J end lost 0 bases, and 13 bases lay between the germline ends. Germline V lookup: CDR1 SEHNR, CDR2 FQNEAQ (reference sequence). The CDR3 sequence is 17 residues long. The full variable domain, completed using reference TRBV7-9 and TRBJ1-5, is DTGVSQNPRHKITKRGQNVTFRCDPISEHNRLYWYRQTLGQGPEFLTYFQNEAQLEKSRLLSDRFSAERPKGSFSTLEIQRTEQGDSAMYLCASSLVKGVNSNQPQHFGDGTRLSIL.

The chain has TRBV19 and TRBJ2-3; 8 nucleotides align to TRBD1. CDR1 and CDR2 from the germline V gene are LNHDA and SQIVND (reference sequence). V was pared by 3 bases and J by 0 bases, with 2 bases of the junction left unmatched. This CDR3 is built from 15 residues. The CDR3, as DNA: TGTGCCAGTAGTATCGGGACAGGCAGCACAGATACGCAGTATTTT. As protein: CASSIGTGSTDTQYF.

The chain has TRBV28 and TRBJ2-3; TRBD2 is a possible D gene (6 bases). The CDR3 has 15 residues. Germline V gene lookup returns CDR1 MDHEN and CDR2 SYDVKM. V was shortened by 5 bases and J by 3 bases, with 15 bases between the two germline ends. CDR3 amino acids: CASSIRRGETDTQYF. CDR3 bases: TGTGCCAGCAGTATCCGGAGGGGAGAAACAGATACGCAGTATTTT.

The V and J genes are TRBV29-1 and TRBJ2-2; D ambiguous. The CDR3 loop spans 11 amino acids. Per the germline V gene, CDR1 is SQVTM and CDR2 is ANQGSEA. The V end lost 4 bases, the J end lost 4 bases, and 4 bases lay between the germline ends. The CDR3 is CSVAVTGELFF. CDR3 sequence (DNA): TGCAGCGTTGCGGTCACCGGGGAGCTGTTTTTT.